This is a list of T cell receptor beta chains from one sample in a study of blood T cell repertoires in COVID-19. Method: immunoSEQ multiplex PCR; TCRdb's copy keeps in-frame clones and lacks some. The sample has around 210,000 clones; roughly 82% are singletons. The sequenced sample consisted of peripheral blood. These receptors were collected from a human donor in a cohort sampled during active COVID-19. CDR3s include the opening cysteine and the closing phenylalanine or tryptophan. The D gene is left open where the match is weak. Clone size is not always given. Where it is, it says once, few, many or a class for expanded clones.

j_call: TRBJ2-3; clone_size: -; v_call: TRBV7-9; d_call: -; cdr3_nt: TGTGCCAGCAGCTTAGGCCAGGGCACAGATACGCAGTATTTT; cdr3_aa: CASSLGQGTDTQYF
j_call: TRBJ2-2; clone_size: few; v_call: TRBV11-2; d_call: TRBD2; cdr3_nt: TGTGCCAGCAGCTTGACTAGCGGCACCGGGGAGCTGTTTTTT; cdr3_aa: CASSLTSGTGELFF
j_call: TRBJ2-2; clone_size: -; v_call: TRBV6-6; d_call: TRBD2; cdr3_nt: TGTGCCAGCAGTACCCTTAGCGGGAGAGGAACCGGGGAGCTGTTTTTT; cdr3_aa: CASSTLSGRGTGELFF
j_call: TRBJ2-3; clone_size: -; v_call: TRBV15; d_call: TRBD2; cdr3_nt: TGTGCCACCAGCAGAGATCGCACTAGCGGGAGGGCGCAGTATTTT; cdr3_aa: CATSRDRTSGRAQYF
j_call: TRBJ2-2; clone_size: -; v_call: TRBV6-2/TRBV6-3; d_call: -; cdr3_nt: TGTGCCAGCAGACCTACAGGGACCGGGGAGCTGTTTTTT; cdr3_aa: CASRPTGTGELFF
j_call: TRBJ2-7; clone_size: -; v_call: TRBV15; d_call: TRBD1; cdr3_nt: TGTGCCACCAGACAAGACAGGGGCGTATACGAGCAGTACTTC; cdr3_aa: CATRQDRGVYEQYF
j_call: TRBJ2-2; clone_size: -; v_call: TRBV12-3/TRBV12-4; d_call: -; cdr3_nt: TGTGCCAGCAGTTTCAGGAACACCGGGGAGCTGTTTTTT; cdr3_aa: CASSFRNTGELFF
j_call: TRBJ1-3; clone_size: -; v_call: TRBV5-1; d_call: -; cdr3_nt: TGCGCCAGCAGCTCAACAGCCTACTCTGGAAACACCATATATTTT; cdr3_aa: CASSSTAYSGNTIYF
j_call: TRBJ1-3; clone_size: -; v_call: TRBV6-5; d_call: TRBD1; cdr3_nt: TGTGCCAGCAGAAGAGACAGGGGAGGTGGAAACACCATATATTTT; cdr3_aa: CASRRDRGGGNTIYF
j_call: TRBJ1-3; clone_size: -; v_call: TRBV23-1; d_call: TRBD1; cdr3_nt: TGCGCCAGTCGTTACAGGGGCGAGGAAAACACCATATATTTT; cdr3_aa: CASRYRGEENTIYF
j_call: TRBJ1-2; clone_size: -; v_call: TRBV5-1; d_call: -; cdr3_nt: TGCGCCAGCAGCTTGCCAGACTCCTATGGCTACACCTTC; cdr3_aa: CASSLPDSYGYTF
j_call: TRBJ1-1; clone_size: -; v_call: TRBV7-9; d_call: -; cdr3_nt: TGTGCCAGCAGCCAGCACCAGGGGAACACTGAAGCTTTCTTT; cdr3_aa: CASSQHQGNTEAFF
j_call: TRBJ1-1; clone_size: -; v_call: TRBV4-2; d_call: -; cdr3_nt: TGTGCCAGCAGCCAAGATCGGTCGGTGAACACTGAAGCTTTCTTT; cdr3_aa: CASSQDRSVNTEAFF
j_call: TRBJ2-1; clone_size: -; v_call: TRBV4-2; d_call: TRBD2; cdr3_nt: TGTGCCAGCAGCCAAGCTCTCTGGCTAGCGGAAAGAGGCAATGAGCAGTTCTTC; cdr3_aa: CASSQALWLAERGNEQFF
j_call: TRBJ2-1; clone_size: -; v_call: TRBV25-1; d_call: TRBD1; cdr3_nt: TGTGCCAGCGGTGGACAGGGGAGGAATGAGCAGTTCTTC; cdr3_aa: CASGGQGRNEQFF
j_call: TRBJ2-1; clone_size: -; v_call: TRBV28; d_call: TRBD2; cdr3_nt: TGTGCCAGCAGTCCCCCGGGACTAGCGGGAGAGGGCAATGAGCAGTTCTTC; cdr3_aa: CASSPPGLAGEGNEQFF
j_call: TRBJ1-3; clone_size: -; v_call: TRBV18; d_call: -; cdr3_nt: TGTGCCAGCTCACCTTTCACGAGCTCTGGAAACACCATATATTTT; cdr3_aa: CASSPFTSSGNTIYF
j_call: TRBJ2-1; clone_size: -; v_call: TRBV6-1; d_call: -; cdr3_nt: TGTGCCAGCAGTGGGGGCCTGGACGGTTGGACATCTACCGATGAGCAGTTCTTC; cdr3_aa: CASSGGLDGWTSTDEQFF
j_call: TRBJ2-7; clone_size: -; v_call: TRBV7-2; d_call: TRBD2; cdr3_nt: TGTGCCAGCAGCCCCGGATGGCGGGAGGGCCGGAACGAGCAGTACTTC; cdr3_aa: CASSPGWREGRNEQYF
j_call: TRBJ1-3; clone_size: -; v_call: TRBV3-1/TRBV3-2; d_call: -; cdr3_nt: TGTGCCAGCAGCCGCGCACAGGGACCTGGAAACACCATATATTTT; cdr3_aa: CASSRAQGPGNTIYF
j_call: TRBJ2-7; clone_size: -; v_call: TRBV5-1; d_call: -; cdr3_nt: TGCGCCAGCAGCTTACAGGCCTCCTACGAGCAGTACTTC; cdr3_aa: CASSLQASYEQYF
j_call: TRBJ2-5; clone_size: -; v_call: TRBV5-1; d_call: TRBD2; cdr3_nt: TGCGCCAGCAGCTTGGGAGCTAGCGGACAAGAGACCCAGTACTTC; cdr3_aa: CASSLGASGQETQYF
j_call: TRBJ1-2; clone_size: few; v_call: TRBV24-1; d_call: -; cdr3_nt: TGTGCCACCAGTGACAGTACAGGCTACGATGGCTACACCTTC; cdr3_aa: CATSDSTGYDGYTF
j_call: TRBJ2-1; clone_size: -; v_call: TRBV11-3; d_call: TRBD1; cdr3_nt: TGTGCCAGCAGCTCCGGACAGGAGTCCTACAATGAGCAGTTCTTC; cdr3_aa: CASSSGQESYNEQFF
j_call: TRBJ1-1; clone_size: -; v_call: TRBV6-5; d_call: TRBD1; cdr3_nt: TGTGCCAGCAGGATTGACAGGGGTTCGAACACTGAAGCTTTCTTT; cdr3_aa: CASRIDRGSNTEAFF
j_call: TRBJ2-1; clone_size: -; v_call: TRBV29-1; d_call: TRBD1; cdr3_nt: TGCAGCGTTGTCCGGGACAGGGGCCACAATGAGCAGTTCTTC; cdr3_aa: CSVVRDRGHNEQFF